In its sample, the clone carrying this TCR beta chain was seen a few times. These data are taken from a study of glioma-infiltrating T cells. TCR alpha and beta CDR3 regions were amplified from RNA using iRepertoire nested multiplex PCR. TCRdb reanalysed the multiplex PCR reads using MiXCR and keeps one entry per CDR3 protein. The sample consists of around 120,000 distinct CDR3 sequences, approximately 26% of them appearing once. This CDR3 spans 13 amino acids. V lost 1 base to trimming and J lost 5 bases, with 7 bases between them. Germline CDR1 reads KGHDR; CDR2 reads SFDVKD. The TCR comes from a human donor with low-grade glioma or glioblastoma, undergoing nonglioma brain surgery, or in good health (not recorded which). J is TRBJ2-5 and V is TRBV24-1; D gene unclear. The sequencing input was glioma tissue, nonneoplastic brain tissue, or PBMCs (not recorded which). Written as DNA, the CDR3 is TGTGCCACCAGTGATTTCTTCGGTGAGACCCAGTACTTC. Its protein is CATSDFFGETQYF.